The rows below give T cell receptor beta chains drawn from one sample of a study of T cell responses to AZD1222 COVID-19 vaccine. The table came from immunoSEQ multiplex PCR; TCRdb's copy has only in-frame clones and leaves some out. The repertoire holds some 130,000 clones, roughly 90% seen once, with over 1.5% in the top ten. Specimen: peripheral blood, collected on day 0 of AZD1222 vaccination. Receptors originate from an adult in good health. Each CDR3 is given with its conserved first and last residue. The D gene is left open where the match is weak. The size of a clone is reported for some rows only, either as once, few or many, or as a class for expanded clones.

DNA,CDR3,V,size,D,J
TGTGCCAGCAGAGCCAGGACAGATTTCAATTCACCCCTCCACTTT,CASRARTDFNSPLHF,TRBV5-5,-,-,TRBJ1-6
TGTGCCAGCTCACCACCCCGGGGGAAGGGCTATGGCTACACCTTC,CASSPPRGKGYGYTF,TRBV18,-,-,TRBJ1-2
TGTGCCAGCAGAGGCGGGACCGGGGAGCTGTTTTTT,CASRGGTGELFF,TRBV7-9,-,-,TRBJ2-2
TGTGCCAGCTCACCGGGACAGGGCGTGGACACTGAAGCTTTCTTT,CASSPGQGVDTEAFF,TRBV18,-,TRBD1,TRBJ1-1
TGTGCCAGCAGTGGGACAGGGGGCGCAGATACGCAGTATTTT,CASSGTGGADTQYF,TRBV2,-,TRBD1,TRBJ2-3
TGTGCCAGCACCCACGAGGGTGGTATCGGCTATGGCTACACCTTC,CASTHEGGIGYGYTF,TRBV2,many,-,TRBJ1-2
TGTGCCAGCAGTTACTCGGGGGCTGCAACTAATGAAAAACTGTTTTTT,CASSYSGAATNEKLFF,TRBV6-5,-,-,TRBJ1-4
TGTGCCAGCAGCTTTCCGGTGGGTCCCCTCCTCTATGGCTACACCTTC,CASSFPVGPLLYGYTF,TRBV7-2,once,-,TRBJ1-2
TGTGCCAGCAGCTTGTGGCAGGGTACCCGAGGCTACACCTTC,CASSLWQGTRGYTF,TRBV5-6,-,-,TRBJ1-2
TGTGCCAGCAGTGGCCTAGCATTCAGCTACACCTTC,CASSGLAFSYTF,TRBV25-1,-,-,TRBJ1-2
TGTGCCAGTAGTATTGGGGTCGGCACTCAGCCCCAGCATTTT,CASSIGVGTQPQHF,TRBV19,-,-,TRBJ1-5
TGTGCCAGCAGCTTGAGTAGCAGGAACTACGAGCAGTACTTC,CASSLSSRNYEQYF,TRBV5-4,-,-,TRBJ2-7
TGTGCCATCAGTGACGATTCGAATGAGCAGTTCTTC,CAISDDSNEQFF,TRBV10-3,-,-,TRBJ2-1
TGTGCCAGCAGCCAGGGAGTTGGACTAGTGGGGACTGAAGCTTTCTTT,CASSQGVGLVGTEAFF,TRBV3-1/TRBV3-2,-,-,TRBJ1-1
TGTGCCAGCAGCTTGGGTCCTACTTTAAGAACGGGCTACACCTTC,CASSLGPTLRTGYTF,TRBV5-6,-,-,TRBJ1-2
TGTGCCAGCAGCGCCCAGGCCTTTGAAAACTATGGCTACACCTTC,CASSAQAFENYGYTF,TRBV9,-,-,TRBJ1-2
TGTGCCAGCAGCCCTCCGGGACAGCAACAAGAGACCCAGTACTTC,CASSPPGQQQETQYF,TRBV5-6,-,TRBD1,TRBJ2-5
TGCGCCAGCAGCCAAACGAGGGGAACAGGCTACACCTTC,CASSQTRGTGYTF,TRBV4-3,-,-,TRBJ1-2
TGTGCCATCAGTCCGCGGGGGGACTCCTACGAGCAGTACTTC,CAISPRGDSYEQYF,TRBV10-3,-,TRBD2,TRBJ2-7
TGTGCCAGCAGCTTAGCCAGGCGTTCCACAGATACGCAGTATTTT,CASSLARRSTDTQYF,TRBV7-2,-,-,TRBJ2-3
TGTGCCAGCAGTTCCCCCGGGGCAGGGGGCGACGGGCACACTGAAGCTTTCTTT,CASSSPGAGGDGHTEAFF,TRBV28,-,TRBD1,TRBJ1-1
TGCAGTGCTAGTGTCCAGGGAAGCGGCTATGGCTACACCTTC,CSASVQGSGYGYTF,TRBV20-1,few,-,TRBJ1-2